The 13 T cell receptor beta chains in this list originate from one sample, sequenced in a study of blood T cell repertoires in COVID-19. TCRdb keeps only in-frame clones here, not all; method: immunoSEQ multiplex PCR. Of approximately 350,000 clones listed, about 86% are singletons. Sequenced material: peripheral blood. The receptors were sampled from a woman aged 55-70 years with COVID-19, enrolled during active disease.

This clone was seen a handful of times. The chain is built from TRBV6-6 and TRBJ2-5; 10 positions match TRBD1. CDR3 size: 16 residues. With 4 bases clipped from V and 5 bases from J, the junction kept 10 bases outside the gene matches. Germline values: CDR1 MNHNY, CDR2 SVGAGI (reference sequence). The CDR3 protein is CASSLRTGGSGETQYF. The CDR3 DNA reads as TGTGCCAGCAGTTTGAGGACAGGGGGTTCAGGGGAGACCCAGTACTTC.

The chain has TRBV7-9 and TRBJ2-7, with 7 bases matching TRBD1. CDR3 length: 15 residues. The germline V gene has CDR1 SEHNR and CDR2 FQNEAQ (reference sequence). V shed 1 base, J shed 2 bases, and the junction held 5 bases outside the gene matches. In DNA form, the CDR3 reads TGTGCCAGCAGCTTAGTTTTGGGGACAGCCTACGAGCAGTACTTC. Translating gives CASSLVLGTAYEQYF.

V is TRBV7-2 and J is TRBJ2-7; TRBD2 might be the D (6 bases). Trimming stripped 2 bases from V and 3 bases from J, with 14 bases between. CDR3 length equals 15 residues. The germline CDR1 and CDR2 sequences are SGHTA and FQGNSA. The CDR3, as DNA: TGTGCCAGCAGCTTAAATCATGGCGGGGACTACGAGCAGTACTTC. This translates into CASSLNHGGDYEQYF. The entire variable domain, with the rest obtained from reference TRBV7-2 and TRBJ2-7, is as follows: GAGVSQSPSNKVTEKGKDVELRCDPISGHTALYWYRQSLGQGLEFLIYFQGNSAPDKSGLPSDRFSAERTGGSVSTLTIQRTQQEDSAVYLCASSLNHGGDYEQYFGPGTRLTVT.

This clone showed up just once. The CDR3 coding sequence is TGTGCCAGCACCCCGGGGGGCACGAACACCGGGGAGCTGTTTTTT. Translation gives CASTPGGTNTGELFF. V gene TRBV7-9 combines with J gene TRBJ2-2; the D gene is possibly TRBD2 (7 bases). The CDR3 is made up of 15 amino acids. Germline V CDR1 and CDR2: SEHNR, FQNEAQ (reference sequence). V shed 7 bases and J shed 0 bases, with 12 bases lying between them.

Regarding this clone: The sample has other DNA sequences that encode this CDR3 too. DNA for the CDR3: TGTGCCAGCTCACCACCGAGAAGGGGGACCGGGGAGCTGTTTTTT. This encodes CASSPPRRGTGELFF. V and J are TRBV18 and TRBJ2-2; weak D call: TRBD1 (6 bases). Germline assignment: CDR1 KGHSH and CDR2 LQKENI. V shed 0 bases and J shed 5 bases, with 10 bases lying between them. The CDR3 totals 15 residues.

The rearrangement links TRBV10-3 to TRBJ2-5; 9 nucleotides match TRBD1. The CDR3 loop spans 15 amino acids. CDR1 and CDR2 (germline): ENHRY, SYGVKD. J was trimmed by 1 base and V by 4 bases; bases with no gene match: 4. The CDR3 loop is CAISAGTGPQETQYF. CDR3 sequence (DNA): TGTGCCATCAGTGCAGGGACAGGGCCCCAAGAGACCCAGTACTTC.

The V and J genes are TRBV5-1 and TRBJ1-2, with TRBD1 as a possible D gene (6 bases). Trimming took 2 bases from V and 6 from J, leaving 11 bases between them. CDR3 length: 13 amino acids. The germline gives CDR1 SGHRS, CDR2 YFSETQ. The CDR3 loop is CASSLTGMDGYTF. CDR3 coding DNA: TGCGCCAGCAGCTTAACAGGGATGGATGGCTACACCTTC.

This clone was detected only a few times. The chain recombines TRBV19 with TRBJ1-2; D unclear. V was cut by 1 base and J by 4 bases, with 10 bases left in between. The CDR3 runs 14 residues. Germline values: CDR1 LNHDA, CDR2 SQIVND (reference sequence). The CDR3 DNA follows: TGTGCCAGTAGTATAGGCCAGATAGCCTATGGCTACACCTTC. This sequence encodes CASSIGQIAYGYTF.

The V and J genes are TRBV6-2 or TRBV6-3 and TRBJ1-1, with a weak D call TRBD1 (5 bases). Trimming removed 2 bases from V and 6 bases from J, with 19 bases in between. Looked up from germline, CDR1 is MNHEY and CDR2 is SVGEGT. This CDR3 has 16 amino acids. The CDR3 sequence is CASSYGQGFTHAEAFF. The CDR3 DNA reads TGTGCCAGCAGTTACGGGCAGGGATTTACCCACGCTGAAGCTTTCTTT.

A few counts support this clone. The chain links TRBV3-1 (or the pseudogene TRBV3-2) to TRBJ2-7, with D unresolved. V gave up 1 base and J gave up 2 bases, with 12 bases separating them. CDR1 is LGHDT and CDR2 is YNNKEL in the germline V gene (reference sequence). CDR3 length: 15 residues. The CDR3 protein is CASSQGPFEAYEQYF. In nucleotides, the CDR3 is TGTGCCAGCAGCCAAGGACCGTTCGAGGCCTACGAGCAGTACTTC.

The rearrangement joins TRBV9 to TRBJ2-7; weak D call: TRBD2 (6 bases). This CDR3 has 15 amino acids. Looked up from germline, CDR1 is SGDLS and CDR2 is YYNGEE. Trimming shortened V by 4 bases and J by 7 bases, and 21 bases separated the two germline ends. CDR3 nucleotide sequence: TGTGCCAGCAGCCCCGAGGACCGGGGGAGTCTTGAGCAGTACTTC. Protein sequence: CASSPEDRGSLEQYF. Variable domain in full (rest from reference TRBV9 and TRBJ2-7): DSGVTQTPKHLITATGQRVTLRCSPRSGDLSVYWYQQSLDQGLQFLIQYYNGEERAKGNILERFSAQQFPDLHSELNLSSLELGDSALYFCASSPEDRGSLEQYFGPGTRLTVT.

The chain uses TRBV5-1 and TRBJ2-1, with 14 nucleotides matching TRBD2. Germline CDR1 reads SGHRS; CDR2 reads YFSETQ. The CDR3 consists of 19 residues. The J segment lost 3 bases and the V segment lost 3 bases, leaving 11 bases of the junction unmatched. Written as DNA, the CDR3 is TGCGCCAGCAGCTCGCCGACTAGCGGGGGGGCCTTTGGCTACAATGAGCAGTTCTTC. It is translated as CASSSPTSGGAFGYNEQFF.

The chain couples TRBV14 to TRBJ2-1; unclear D gene. V was pared by 6 bases and J by 3 bases, with 9 bases between. The CDR3 length is 13 residues. Germline V gene data show CDR1 as SGHDN and CDR2 as FVKESK. This CDR3 is CASSLRLYNEQFF. The CDR3 bases are TGTGCCAGCAGTCTTAGACTCTACAATGAGCAGTTCTTC.